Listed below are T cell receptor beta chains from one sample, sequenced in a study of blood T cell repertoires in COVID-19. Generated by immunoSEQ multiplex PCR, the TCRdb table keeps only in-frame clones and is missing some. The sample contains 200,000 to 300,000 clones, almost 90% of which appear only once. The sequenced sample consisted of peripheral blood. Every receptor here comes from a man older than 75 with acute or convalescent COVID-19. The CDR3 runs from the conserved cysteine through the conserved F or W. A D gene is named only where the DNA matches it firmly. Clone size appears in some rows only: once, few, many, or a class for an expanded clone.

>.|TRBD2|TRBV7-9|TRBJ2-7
CASSPVLAGYEQYF
TGTGCCAGCAGCCCCGTACTAGCGGGATACGAGCAGTACTTC
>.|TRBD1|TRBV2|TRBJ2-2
CASIGTGMFGELFF
TGTGCCAGCATTGGGACAGGGATGTTCGGGGAGCTGTTTTTT
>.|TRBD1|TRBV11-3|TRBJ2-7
CASSPSGTGREQYF
TGTGCCAGCAGCCCCTCCGGGACAGGGAGGGAGCAGTACTTC
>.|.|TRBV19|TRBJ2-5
CASSMTGSRETQYF
TGTGCCAGTAGTATGACGGGGTCCCGGGAGACCCAGTACTTC
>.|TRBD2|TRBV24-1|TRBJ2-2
CATSDLAPRGGGARGELFF
TGTGCCACCAGTGATTTGGCCCCACGAGGCGGGGGGGCCCGAGGGGAGCTGTTTTTT
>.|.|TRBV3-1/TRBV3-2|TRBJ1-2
CASSLRVDYGYTF
TGTGCCAGCAGCCTCAGGGTAGACTATGGCTACACCTTC
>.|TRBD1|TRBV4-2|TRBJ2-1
CASSQRTGTYNEQFF
TGTGCCAGCAGCCAGCGGACAGGGACCTACAATGAGCAGTTCTTC
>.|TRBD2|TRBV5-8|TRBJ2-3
CASSSGGGQDTQYF
TGTGCCAGCAGCTCGGGGGGAGGGCAAGATACGCAGTATTTT
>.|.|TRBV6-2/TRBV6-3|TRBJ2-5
CASSYSAVPGATQYF
TGTGCCAGCAGTTACTCCGCAGTTCCGGGAGCGACCCAGTACTTC
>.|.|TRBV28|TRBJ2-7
CASSFGQPPYEQYF
TGTGCCAGCAGTTTTGGACAGCCTCCCTACGAGCAGTACTTC
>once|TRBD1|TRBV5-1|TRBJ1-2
CASSLQGNNYGYTF
TGCGCCAGCAGCTTACAGGGGAATAACTATGGCTACACCTTC
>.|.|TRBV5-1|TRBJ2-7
CASSPIADRFSYEQYF
TGCGCCAGCAGCCCTATAGCGGACAGGTTCTCCTACGAGCAGTACTTC
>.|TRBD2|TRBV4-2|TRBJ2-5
CASGGSGRADETQYF
TGTGCCAGCGGCGGTAGCGGGAGGGCCGATGAGACCCAGTACTTC
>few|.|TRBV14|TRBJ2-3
CASSQDRAGSQYF
TGTGCCAGCAGCCAAGATCGGGCGGGATCGCAGTATTTT
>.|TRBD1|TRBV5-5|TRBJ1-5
CASSAGTGPNQPQHF
TGTGCCAGCAGCGCCGGGACAGGCCCGAATCAGCCCCAGCATTTT
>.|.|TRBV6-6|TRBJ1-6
CASSYGAVTYNSPLHF
TGTGCCAGCAGTTACGGGGCAGTCACCTATAATTCACCCCTCCACTTT
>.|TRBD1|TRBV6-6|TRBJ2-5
CASQGAGETQYF
TGTGCCAGCCAGGGGGCAGGGGAGACCCAGTACTTC
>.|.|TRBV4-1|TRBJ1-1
CASSQGQENTEAFF
TGCGCCAGCAGCCAGGGACAAGAGAACACTGAAGCTTTCTTT
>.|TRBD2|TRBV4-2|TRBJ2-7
CASSQGGSGRSSYEQYF
TGTGCCAGCAGCCAAGGAGGTAGCGGGAGAAGCTCCTACGAGCAGTACTTC
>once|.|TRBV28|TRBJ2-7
CASRNWRASSYEQYF
TGTGCCAGCCGGAATTGGCGCGCTAGCTCCTACGAGCAGTACTTC
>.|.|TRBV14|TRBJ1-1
CASSQVSGGAFF
TGTGCCAGCAGCCAGGTTTCCGGAGGAGCTTTCTTT